This T cell receptor beta chain was found in a study of T cell responses to AZD1222 COVID-19 vaccine. Measured with immunoSEQ multiplex PCR; TCRdb has only the in-frame clones, and not every one. The table lists 92,000 or so clones, around 89% of them singletons, with 5.5% in the top ten. Study results and limitations: White British donors predominated, females outnumbered males, and clonal diversity was possibly underestimated.

Note on this clone: What it binds is not known.

The CDR3 runs 16 residues. V lost 0 bases to trimming and J lost 6 bases; unmatched junction nucleotides: 7. Germline assignment: CDR1 LGHDT and CDR2 YNNKEL (reference sequence). The chain combines TRBV3-1 (or the pseudogene TRBV3-2) with TRBJ1-2, with 10 bases that match TRBD1. This TCR derives from an adult who received the AZD1222 COVID-19 vaccine. The sample was peripheral blood, taken 28 days after the second AZD1222 dose. CDR3 in DNA: TGTGCCAGCAGCCAAGACGGGACAGGGGTAGGCGATGGCTACACCTTC. Translation: CASSQDGTGVGDGYTF.